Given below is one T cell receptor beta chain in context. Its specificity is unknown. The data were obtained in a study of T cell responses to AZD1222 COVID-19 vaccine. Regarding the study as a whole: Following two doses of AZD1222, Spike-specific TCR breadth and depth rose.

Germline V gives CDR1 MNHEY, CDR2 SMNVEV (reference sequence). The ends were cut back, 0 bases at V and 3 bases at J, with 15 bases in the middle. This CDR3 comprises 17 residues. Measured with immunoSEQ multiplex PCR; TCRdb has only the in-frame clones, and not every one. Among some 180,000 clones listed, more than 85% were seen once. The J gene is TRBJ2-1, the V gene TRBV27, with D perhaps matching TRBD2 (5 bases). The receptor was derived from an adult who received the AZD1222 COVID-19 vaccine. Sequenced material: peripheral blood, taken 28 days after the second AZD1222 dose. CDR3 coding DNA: TGTGCCAGCAGTTTATCCCCAGACCTTGGGAGCTACAATGAGCAGTTCTTC. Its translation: CASSLSPDLGSYNEQFF.